These 27 T cell receptor beta chains came from one sample sequenced in a study of T-cell memory formation after mild COVID-19. In TCRdb, the 5' RACE reads were re-called with MiXCR into one record per CDR3 protein. Among 400,000 or so distinct CDR3 sequences listed, over 15% were seen once. The sequenced sample consisted of PBMCs or a T cell subset sorted from them (not recorded which). The source of these receptors is an adult woman who had mild COVID-19 (a few samples of this study predate the infection). Cell type and time point are not known.

The chain is built from TRBV7-9 and TRBJ1-1, with a tentative D call TRBD1 (5 bases). V gave up 5 bases and J gave up 2 bases, with 15 bases separating them. The CDR3 is 15 residues long. The germline V gene encodes CDR1 SEHNR and CDR2 FQNEAQ (reference sequence). The CDR3 DNA reads as TGTGCCAGCAGCACGAGCTGGGGCCCTAACACTGAAGCTTTCTTT. Translating gives CASSTSWGPNTEAFF.

This clonotype has a count of ten or more. The rearrangement joins TRBV5-1 to TRBJ2-7; D unresolved. The CDR3 is 14 amino acids. The germline gives CDR1 SGHRS, CDR2 YFSETQ. Between the trimmed V and J ends, which lost 2 bases and 2 bases, there was a span of 11 bases. CDR3 sequence reads: CASSLGGTTYEQYF. The CDR3 DNA reads as TGCGCCAGCAGCTTAGGCGGTACAACCTACGAGCAGTACTTC.

The chain links TRBV20-1 to TRBJ1-6; TRBD1 is a possible D gene (6 bases). V was trimmed by 0 bases and J by 0 bases, leaving 15 bases between them. The CDR3 extends over 18 amino acids. Germline values: CDR1 DFQATT, CDR2 SNEGSKA (reference sequence). CDR3 in DNA: TGCAGTGCTAGAGATTTCATAGGGGGGAGCTCCTATAATTCACCCCTCCACTTT. It specifies CSARDFIGGSSYNSPLHF.

The chain couples TRBV19 to TRBJ2-2; 7 nucleotides line up with TRBD2. From germline, CDR1 is LNHDA and CDR2 SQIVND (reference sequence). V dropped 3 bases and J dropped 3; count of bases not matched to a gene: 1. This CDR3 is built from 14 residues. CDR3 sequence reads: CASSIRGDTGELFF. The CDR3 DNA follows: TGTGCCAGTAGTATTCGGGGGGACACCGGGGAGCTGTTTTTT.

The chain recombines TRBV7-2 with TRBJ1-2; 7 bases map to TRBD1. Germline trimming cut 6 bases from V and 4 bases from J; bases unmatched to any gene: 5. The CDR3 consists of 13 residues. Looked up from germline, CDR1 is SGHTA and CDR2 is FQGNSA. In nucleotides, the CDR3 is TGTGCCAGCAGGGACAGGAGACCCTATGGCTACACCTTC. It encodes CASRDRRPYGYTF.

This chain joins TRBV9 and TRBJ1-6; perhaps TRBD1 as D (6 bases). CDR3 size: 14 residues. CDR1 is SGDLS, CDR2 YYNGEE, per germline. Trimming removed 0 bases from V and 7 bases from J, with 8 bases in between. CDR3 nucleotide sequence: TGTGCCAGCAGCGTAGGGACAGCAAATTCACCCCTCCACTTT. Amino acids: CASSVGTANSPLHF. The full variable domain, completed using reference TRBV9 and TRBJ1-6, is DSGVTQTPKHLITATGQRVTLRCSPRSGDLSVYWYQQSLDQGLQFLIQYYNGEERAKGNILERFSAQQFPDLHSELNLSSLELGDSALYFCASSVGTANSPLHFGNGTRLTVT.

This clonotype was detected a few times. The chain couples TRBV20-1 to TRBJ1-2; the match to TRBD1 covers 8 bases. Germline CDR1 reads DFQATT; CDR2 reads SNEGSKA (reference sequence). Trimming cost V 6 bases and J 4 bases; bases outside gene matches: 7. The length of the CDR3 is 13 residues. Here the CDR3 reads CSARTGPSYGYTF. The CDR3 DNA is TGCAGTGCGCGGACAGGGCCCTCCTATGGCTACACCTTC.

There are a few counts of this clonotype. The rearrangement links TRBV9 to TRBJ2-1; the D is unclear. Trimming removed 0 bases at V and 5 bases at J, with 12 bases between. In germline, CDR1 is SGDLS, CDR2 YYNGEE. The CDR3 is 15 amino acids. The CDR3 nucleotides read TGTGCCAGCAGCGTAGATCCAGTCCCCAACAATGAGCAGTTCTTC. Translation: CASSVDPVPNNEQFF.

This clonotype was seen many times. The V call is TRBV29-1, the J call TRBJ2-7, with a tentative D call TRBD1 (5 bases). The CDR3 extends over 13 amino acids. With 6 bases removed from V and 0 bases from J, the gap between germline ends came to 12 bases. CDR1 is SQVTM and CDR2 is ANQGSEA in the germline V gene. The CDR3 DNA sequence: TGCAGCGTCCGGACACCCCGCTCCTACGAGCAGTACTTC. It specifies CSVRTPRSYEQYF.

V and J are TRBV7-8 and TRBJ1-5; D call uncertain. Germline V gene lookup returns CDR1 SGHVS and CDR2 FQNEAQ. V lost 0 bases, J lost 6 bases, and 12 bases lay in between. CDR3 size: 15 residues. The CDR3 loop reads CASSLARNPGQPQHF. DNA of the CDR3: TGTGCCAGCAGCTTAGCGCGAAATCCCGGTCAGCCCCAGCATTTT.

This clonotype was seen a handful of times. The chain couples TRBV7-2 to TRBJ2-1; D unclear. This CDR3 is built from 12 residues. Trimming took off 3 bases at V and 4 bases at J, with 4 bases between the two ends. Germline lookup yields CDR1 SGHTA and CDR2 FQGNSA. CDR3 nucleotide sequence: TGTGCCAGCAGCTTCGCATACAATGAGCAGTTCTTC. This codes for CASSFAYNEQFF.

This clonotype was counted a few times. The genes are TRBV12-3 or TRBV12-4 and TRBJ1-5; no firm D call. V was clipped by 3 bases and J by 4 bases, with 13 bases between them. The CDR3 is made up of 15 amino acids. This CDR3 is CASSLGWQRNQPQHF. DNA for the CDR3: TGTGCCAGCAGTTTGGGATGGCAGAGAAATCAGCCCCAGCATTTT.

This clonotype occurred a few times. The chain combines TRBV9 with TRBJ2-7; D is perhaps TRBD1 (6 bases). This CDR3 has 15 residues. The V gene lost 3 bases and the J gene lost 4 bases, with 17 bases spanning the gap. CDR1 is SGDLS, CDR2 YYNGEE, per germline. CDR3 in DNA: TGTGCCAGCAGCGCCTTTACAGGGTGGGCATACGAGCAGTACTTC. It codes for CASSAFTGWAYEQYF. Complete variable domain (other parts from reference TRBV9 and TRBJ2-7): DSGVTQTPKHLITATGQRVTLRCSPRSGDLSVYWYQQSLDQGLQFLIQYYNGEERAKGNILERFSAQQFPDLHSELNLSSLELGDSALYFCASSAFTGWAYEQYFGPGTRLTVT.

This clonotype has a handful of counts. This chain connects TRBV4-1 to TRBJ2-3; tentatively, D is TRBD2 (6 bases). The CDR3 is 15 amino acids. V gave up 4 bases and J gave up 2 bases, with 13 bases separating them. Germline V gives CDR1 MGHRA, CDR2 YSYEKL. The CDR3 here is CASSPVRGDTDTQYF. CDR3 coding DNA: TGCGCCAGCAGCCCGGTGCGGGGCGACACAGATACGCAGTATTTT.

This clonotype turned up a few times. V and J are TRBV7-9 and TRBJ1-6; 7 nucleotides match TRBD1. CDR3 size: 14 residues. Losses at the gene ends were 5 bases for V and 4 bases for J; bases not matched to a gene: 2. Germline assignment: CDR1 SEHNR and CDR2 FQNEAQ (reference sequence). CDR3 DNA: TGTGCCAGCAGCATGGGACAGTATAATTCACCCCTCCACTTT. Its protein is CASSMGQYNSPLHF.

The chain is built from TRBV10-3 and TRBJ2-2, with D uncertain. The CDR3 is 11 amino acids. V lost 0 bases, J lost 7 bases, and 0 bases lay in between. Germline CDR1 reads ENHRY; CDR2 reads SYGVKD. The CDR3 here is CAISESGELFF. The CDR3 region has the DNA TGTGCCATCAGTGAGTCCGGGGAGCTGTTTTTT.

This clonotype occurred a few times. This chain connects TRBV24-1 to TRBJ2-3; 8 bases are a match to TRBD2. Germline V gene lookup returns CDR1 KGHDR and CDR2 SFDVKD. V trimming: 3 bases; J trimming: 2 bases; junction bases outside the gene matches: 3. The CDR3 sequence is 15 residues long. The CDR3 protein is CATSDVAGFTDTQYF. DNA of the CDR3: TGTGCCACCAGTGATGTAGCGGGGTTCACAGATACGCAGTATTTT.

The chain links TRBV7-6 to TRBJ2-7; 10 nucleotides agree with TRBD1. The germline CDR1 and CDR2 sequences are SGHVS and FNYEAQ. V was pared by 1 base and J by 5 bases, with 11 bases of the junction left unmatched. There are 17 residues in the CDR3. This CDR3 is CASSLGFRGTGVHEQYF. In DNA, the CDR3 is TGTGCCAGCAGCTTAGGTTTTCGTGGGACAGGGGTTCACGAGCAGTACTTC.

This clonotype was counted only a few times. The chain links TRBV4-3 to TRBJ2-5; no clear D. The CDR3 is made up of 13 amino acids. The germline V and J ends were trimmed by 1 base and 5 bases, with 8 bases remaining between them. In germline, CDR1 is LGHNA, CDR2 YSLEER. The CDR3 loop is CASSQALGETQYF. The DNA for the CDR3 is TGCGCCAGCAGCCAAGCTCTGGGGGAGACCCAGTACTTC.

The V and J genes are TRBV25-1 and TRBJ2-3; D gene uncertain. The germline CDR1 and CDR2 sequences are MGHDK and SYGVNS. The CDR3 has 16 amino acids. V shed 6 bases and J shed 0 bases, with 16 bases lying between them. The DNA for the CDR3 is TGTGCCAGCAGGCCGAATAAGGGAAGGAGCACAGATACGCAGTATTTT. Its protein is CASRPNKGRSTDTQYF.

This clonotype was observed a handful of times. This chain joins TRBV6-5 and TRBJ1-5; the match to TRBD1 covers 10 bases. CDR3 length: 14 residues. The germline V gene encodes CDR1 MNHEY and CDR2 SVGAGI. Trimming cost V 6 bases and J 7 bases; bases outside gene matches: 6. CDR3 DNA sequence: TGTGCCAGCAGGCGACAGGGGGCAAGACAGCCCCAGCATTTT. The encoded protein is CASRRQGARQPQHF.

This clonotype came up a few times. The CDR3 protein is CASGPTRTYEQYF. CDR3 sequence (DNA): TGTGCCAGCGGGCCGACGCGCACCTACGAGCAGTACTTC. The gene calls are TRBV27 and TRBJ2-7; D is undetermined. V shed 8 bases and J shed 2 bases, with 13 bases lying between them. This CDR3 has 13 amino acids. CDR1 is MNHEY and CDR2 is SMNVEV in the germline V gene (reference sequence).

The CDR3 region has the DNA TGTGCCAGCAGCCACTCAGGGTCTACTGAAGCTTTCTTT. It encodes CASSHSGSTEAFF. V gene TRBV7-8 combines with J gene TRBJ1-1; perhaps TRBD1 as D (5 bases). Deletions cut 5 bases from V and 5 bases from J, with 12 bases between. CDR1 SGHVS and CDR2 FQNEAQ come from the germline V gene. The CDR3 loop spans 13 amino acids.

The chain has TRBV9 and TRBJ2-1; unclear D gene. The V and J ends lost 0 bases and 10 bases respectively, with 17 bases between them. CDR1 and CDR2 (germline): SGDLS, YYNGEE. The CDR3 has 15 amino acids. The CDR3 DNA is TGTGCCAGCAGCGTAGGGTCTACCCCCTCAAGAGAGCAGTTCTTC. Protein product: CASSVGSTPSREQFF.

The gene calls are TRBV5-6 and TRBJ1-6; D remains ambiguous. The CDR3 is 15 residues long. Germline V gene lookup returns CDR1 SGHDT and CDR2 YYEEEE. Trimming cost V 2 bases and J 7 bases, with 13 bases left between them. The CDR3 sequence is CASSFLSRMNSPLHF. CDR3 in DNA: TGTGCCAGCAGCTTTCTATCCAGGATGAATTCACCCCTCCACTTT.

The sample holds a few counts of this clonotype. J is TRBJ2-3 and V is TRBV7-9; possible D gene TRBD2, 6 bases. The CDR3 contains 16 residues. The germline V gene has CDR1 SEHNR and CDR2 FQNEAQ (reference sequence). Trimming took off 0 bases at V and 1 base at J, with 11 bases between the two ends. The CDR3 loop is CASSLAVGTGTDTQYF. In DNA form, the CDR3 reads TGTGCCAGCAGCTTAGCGGTAGGGACTGGCACAGATACGCAGTATTTT. The full variable domain, completed using reference TRBV7-9 and TRBJ2-3, is DTGVSQNPRHKITKRGQNVTFRCDPISEHNRLYWYRQTLGQGPEFLTYFQNEAQLEKSRLLSDRFSAERPKGSFSTLEIQRTEQGDSAMYLCASSLAVGTGTDTQYFGPGTRLTVL.

This clonotype was observed a handful of times. This CDR3 reads CSSGKSSFSTDTQYF. The DNA for the CDR3 is TGTAGTAGCGGGAAATCTTCCTTTAGCACAGATACGCAGTATTTT. The chain has TRBV6-5 and TRBJ2-3; 8 bases are a match to TRBD2. Germline V gene lookup returns CDR1 MNHEY and CDR2 SVGAGI. The CDR3 contains 15 residues.